The 11 T cell receptor beta chains below come from one sample, sequenced in a study of T cells in Graves' hyperthyroidism and ophthalmopathy. It was RNA transcripts that yielded the amplified TCR beta CDR3 regions. TCR CDR3 regions were first amplified by RT-PCR with HTBI primers. TCRdb passed the multiplex PCR reads through MiXCR, listing each CDR3 protein once. The sample has 300,000 to 350,000 distinct CDR3 sequences, approximately 15% seen once. Material: blood. These receptor sequences come from a man aged 30 to 45 with Graves' hyperthyroidism.

A few counts support this clonotype. The V gene is TRBV12-3 or TRBV12-4, the J gene TRBJ2-1; 9 bases line up with TRBD2. This CDR3 comprises 17 residues. The V segment lost 7 bases and the J segment 1 base; nucleotides outside the gene matches: 11. The DNA for the CDR3 is TGTGCCAGCACCCGGGGAGGGCGGGAGGGATCCTACAATGAGCAGTTCTTC. Translated, it gives CASTRGGREGSYNEQFF.

This clonotype was observed a handful of times. The chain couples TRBV6-1 to TRBJ2-4, with TRBD2 identical over 15 bases. V was pared by 5 bases and J by 2 bases, with 16 bases of the junction left unmatched. The germline V gene has CDR1 MNHNS and CDR2 SASEGT. The CDR3 is 21 amino acids. CDR3 nucleotide sequence: TGTGCCAGCAGTCAACCTCTTCGGACTAGCGGGAGGGCCGGGTCCAAAAACATTCAGTACTTC. Amino acids: CASSQPLRTSGRAGSKNIQYF.

The table lists this clonotype with a few counts. The J gene is TRBJ1-5, the V gene TRBV6-1; 7 positions agree with TRBD1. The germline V gene has CDR1 MNHNS and CDR2 SASEGT. V was pared by 5 bases and J by 2 bases, with 6 bases of the junction left unmatched. This CDR3 has 15 residues. The CDR3, as DNA: TGTGCCAGCAGTCCCATCGACAGGGGCAATCAGCCCCAGCATTTT. This codes for CASSPIDRGNQPQHF.

This clonotype has just a few counts. This chain connects TRBV29-1 to TRBJ2-7, with a possible D match to TRBD2 (7 bases). The ends were cut back, 3 bases at V and 2 bases at J, with 17 bases in the middle. CDR1 is SQVTM and CDR2 is ANQGSEA in the germline V gene. The CDR3 is 15 residues long. The CDR3 bases are TGCAGCGTTGAGGGGAGGGGGAGAGGACCCTACGAGCAGTACTTC. Translation: CSVEGRGRGPYEQYF.

There are a few counts of this clonotype. The chain is built from TRBV5-1 and TRBJ1-1, with 10 bases matching TRBD1. Germline loops: CDR1 SGHRS, CDR2 YFSETQ. The CDR3 length is 16 residues. J was trimmed by 3 bases and V by 4 bases; bases with no gene match: 9. The chain's CDR3 is CASSRTPGTGDTEAFF. CDR3 DNA: TGCGCCAGCAGCAGAACGCCCGGGACAGGGGACACTGAAGCTTTCTTT. The full variable domain, rest sourced from reference TRBV5-1 and TRBJ1-1, is KAGVTQTPRYLIKTRGQQVTLSCSPISGHRSVSWYQQTPGQGLQFLFEYFSETQRNKGNFPGRFSGRQFSNSRSEMNVSTLELGDSALYLCASSRTPGTGDTEAFFGQGTRLTVV.

CDR3 bases: TGCAGTGCTTGCAAGGGACTAGCGGGAAGGGGAGGCTCCTACAATGAGCAGTTCTTC. Translation: CSACKGLAGRGGSYNEQFF. The chain couples TRBV20-1 to TRBJ2-1, with 13 positions matching TRBD2. The CDR3 is 19 amino acids. Germline loops: CDR1 DFQATT, CDR2 SNEGSKA (reference sequence). V lost 5 bases and J lost 0; bases outside the gene matches: 13.

This clonotype has just a few counts. The chain recombines TRBV5-1 with TRBJ2-7, with D possibly TRBD2 on 6 matching bases. Trimming cost V 4 bases and J 0 bases, with 20 bases left between them. The CDR3 totals 17 residues. Germline V gene sequence: CDR1 SGHRS, CDR2 YFSETQ. CDR3 sequence reads: CASSPRGGGGSSYEQYF. The CDR3 DNA sequence: TGCGCCAGCAGCCCCCGGGGTGGCGGAGGGAGCTCCTACGAGCAGTACTTC.

CDR3 DNA: TGCAGTGCTAGGATACAGGGGGATCAGCCCCAGCATTTT. Its translation is CSARIQGDQPQHF. The rearrangement uses TRBV20-1 and TRBJ1-5; the match to TRBD1 covers 8 bases. Germline V gene data show CDR1 as DFQATT and CDR2 as SNEGSKA (reference sequence). The CDR3 totals 13 residues. V dropped 3 bases and J dropped 5; count of bases not matched to a gene: 3.

This clonotype showed up many times. V and J are TRBV2 and TRBJ2-1, with 13 nucleotides matching TRBD2. CDR1 is SNHLY and CDR2 is FYNNEI in the germline V gene. The trim removed 5 bases at V and 8 bases at J, leaving 6 bases unmatched. The CDR3 covers 15 residues. The CDR3 sequence is CASSFGTSGTHEQFF. The CDR3 DNA reads TGTGCCAGCAGTTTCGGGACTAGCGGGACCCATGAGCAGTTCTTC. Full variable domain (outside the CDR3, taken from reference TRBV2 and TRBJ2-1): EPEVTQTPSHQVTQMGQEVILRCVPISNHLYFYWYRQILGQKVEFLVSFYNNEISEKSEIFDDQFSVERPDGSNFTLKIRSTKLEDSAMYFCASSFGTSGTHEQFFGPGTRLTVL.

This rearrangement joins TRBV12-3 or TRBV12-4 to TRBJ2-2, with 13 bases matching TRBD2. The CDR3 has 16 amino acids. The junction had 8 bases not matched to a gene; V was cut back by 8 bases and J by 5 bases. The CDR3 sequence is CASRGTSGRDTGELFF. The CDR3 DNA reads as TGTGCCAGCCGGGGAACTAGCGGGAGGGATACCGGGGAGCTGTTTTTT.

This clonotype showed up many times. The chain has TRBV12-3 or TRBV12-4 and TRBJ2-5; possibly TRBD2 for D (5 bases). The V end was cut by 6 bases, the J end by 2 bases, with 13 bases between. The CDR3 consists of 14 residues. CDR3 coding DNA: TGTGCCAGCAGCCAGAACGGGATACAAGAGACCCAGTACTTC. Its translation: CASSQNGIQETQYF.